Shown below are 21 T cell receptor beta chains from a single sample sequenced in a study of T cell repertoires in cytomegalovirus infection. TCRdb used MiXCR to reprocess the reads, holding one entry per CDR3 protein. Here the sample spans approximately 130,000 distinct CDR3 sequences, more than 20% being singletons. Their antigens are not known. Input material: PBMCs, sequenced either directly or after in vitro stimulation (not recorded which). The receptors come from a human donor in good health (CMV status not recorded). Some clones in this sample may be carry-over from other donors' samples.

This CDR3 reads CASSAGHTTGELFF. The CDR3 DNA sequence: TGTGCCAGCAGCGCCGGCCACACCACCGGGGAGCTGTTTTTT. The gene calls are TRBV12-3 or TRBV12-4 and TRBJ2-2; D remains ambiguous. There are 14 residues in the CDR3. V was shortened by 6 bases and J by 4 bases, with 12 bases between the two germline ends.

This clonotype came up a few times. The chain combines TRBV6-2 or TRBV6-3 with TRBJ2-7; TRBD1 is a possible D gene (5 bases). The CDR3 sequence is 13 residues long. Looked up from germline, CDR1 is MNHEY and CDR2 is SVGEGT. The V end lost 6 bases, the J end lost 0 bases, and 9 bases lay between the germline ends. The CDR3 reads CASRPRGSYEQYF. CDR3 nucleotide sequence: TGTGCCAGCAGACCTAGGGGCTCCTACGAGCAGTACTTC.

This clonotype was seen many times. CDR3 DNA: TGTGCCAGCAGCGGGCGGGACAGCCTTATCTATGGCTACACCTTC. It yields the protein CASSGRDSLIYGYTF. V usage is TRBV7-9 and J usage is TRBJ1-2; 7 bases are a match to TRBD1. V lost 5 bases to trimming and J lost 4 bases; unmatched junction nucleotides: 10. This CDR3 contains 15 residues. The germline V gene has CDR1 SEHNR and CDR2 FQNEAQ (reference sequence).

A few counts support this clonotype. The rearrangement joins TRBV7-9 to TRBJ2-3; D tentatively reads TRBD1 or TRBD2 (6 bases each). The CDR3 loop spans 16 amino acids. Germline CDR1 and CDR2: SEHNR and FQNEAQ (reference sequence). V dropped 4 bases and J dropped 2 bases, with 16 bases sitting between them. CDR3 sequence: CASSSKGGDTTDTQYF. The DNA of the CDR3 is TGTGCCAGCAGCTCAAAGGGGGGAGACACCACAGATACGCAGTATTTT.

The chain carries TRBV7-2 and TRBJ2-2; D not certain. The germline V gene encodes CDR1 SGHTA and CDR2 FQGNSA. Trimming shortened V by 1 base and J by 4 bases, and 10 bases separated the two germline ends. The CDR3 contains 15 residues. DNA of the CDR3: TGTGCCAGCAGCTTAGTGGGGTTGATCACCGGGGAGCTGTTTTTT. The encoded protein is CASSLVGLITGELFF.

This clonotype was observed a handful of times. The chain combines TRBV10-3 with TRBJ1-5, with 7 bases aligning to TRBD1. The trim removed 10 bases at V and 7 bases at J, leaving 13 bases unmatched. From germline, CDR1 is ENHRY and CDR2 SYGVKD. This CDR3 contains 14 residues. The CDR3 sequence is CATLSGPGGQPQHF. CDR3 DNA: TGTGCCACCTTATCGGGGCCAGGGGGGCAGCCCCAGCATTTT.

This clonotype came up many times. This chain connects TRBV7-6 to TRBJ1-1, with TRBD1 matching over 12 bases. Germline loops: CDR1 SGHVS, CDR2 FNYEAQ. The CDR3 is made up of 19 amino acids. With 5 bases clipped from V and 7 bases from J, the junction kept 20 bases outside the gene matches. CDR3 amino acids: CASSVPESGTGGHPYEAFF. The DNA of the CDR3 is TGTGCCAGCAGCGTCCCTGAATCCGGGACAGGGGGCCACCCCTATGAAGCTTTCTTT.

This clonotype was counted many times. The V and J genes are TRBV7-8 and TRBJ2-7; D is perhaps TRBD1 or TRBD2 (6 bases each). Germline CDR1 and CDR2: SGHVS and FQNEAQ. This CDR3 is built from 15 residues. Deletions cut 1 base from V and 2 bases from J, with 12 bases between. CDR3 region: CASSLEGGFAYEQYF. In DNA, the CDR3 is TGTGCCAGCAGCTTAGAGGGGGGTTTTGCCTACGAGCAGTACTTC.

This clonotype turned up a few times. This chain joins TRBV7-2 and TRBJ1-2; 8 bases match TRBD1. V trimming: 0 bases; J trimming: 6 bases; junction bases outside the gene matches: 3. The germline gives CDR1 SGHTA, CDR2 FQGNSA. The CDR3 is made up of 14 amino acids. For the CDR3, the DNA is TGTGCCAGCAGCTTAGCTCCAGGGGGCGATGGCTACACCTTC. It codes for CASSLAPGGDGYTF.

The J gene is TRBJ1-3, the V gene TRBV20-1; no clear D. Germline values: CDR1 DFQATT, CDR2 SNEGSKA (reference sequence). V lost 6 bases to trimming and J lost 0 bases, with 12 bases between them. The CDR3 length is 14 residues. The CDR3 protein is CSAPDSNSGNTIYF. For the CDR3, the DNA is TGCAGTGCCCCCGACTCGAACTCTGGAAACACCATATATTTT.

This clonotype was detected a few times. The chain is built from TRBV10-3 and TRBJ2-7; D possibly corresponds to TRBD2 (5 bases). Germline V gene sequence: CDR1 ENHRY, CDR2 SYGVKD. V was cut by 8 bases and J by 2 bases, with 13 bases left in between. The CDR3 runs 13 residues. The CDR3 DNA follows: TGTGCCATCTGCCCAGCGGCAACCTACGAGCAGTACTTC. It specifies CAICPAATYEQYF.

This clonotype was detected a few times. CDR3: CASSYVNGGLVEQYV. The DNA of the CDR3 is TGTGCCAGCAGTTACGTAAACGGGGGGCTGGTCGAGCAGTACGTC. V usage is TRBV6-2 or TRBV6-3 and J usage is TRBJ2-7, with a possible D match to TRBD2 (7 bases). This CDR3 comprises 15 residues. Trimming removed 2 bases at V and 6 bases at J, with 17 bases between. CDR1 is MNHEY and CDR2 is SVGEGT in the germline V gene.

J is TRBJ2-7 and V is TRBV18; 11 bases are shared with TRBD1. Germline CDR1 reads KGHSH; CDR2 reads LQKENI. This CDR3 is 16 amino acids long. Trimming cost V 1 base and J 4 bases; bases outside gene matches: 6. The CDR3 region is CASSPLGQGARYEQYF. For the CDR3, the DNA is TGTGCCAGCTCACCACTCGGACAGGGGGCAAGGTACGAGCAGTACTTC.

This clonotype was found a few times. The chain joins TRBV7-2 to TRBJ1-5, with TRBD1 matching over 7 bases. The J segment lost 3 bases and the V segment lost 0 bases, leaving 2 bases of the junction unmatched. Germline assignment: CDR1 SGHTA and CDR2 FQGNSA. This CDR3 spans 15 amino acids. In DNA form, the CDR3 reads TGTGCCAGCAGCTTAGCGGGGACAGACAATCAGCCCCAGCATTTT. Residues: CASSLAGTDNQPQHF. The variable domain in full, with the rest retrieved from reference TRBV7-2 and TRBJ1-5, is GAGVSQSPSNKVTEKGKDVELRCDPISGHTALYWYRQSLGQGLEFLIYFQGNSAPDKSGLPSDRFSAERTGGSVSTLTIQRTQQEDSAVYLCASSLAGTDNQPQHFGDGTRLSIL.

DNA for the CDR3: TGTGCCACCAGTGAGGGTGGGACTGCCACAGATACGCAGTATTTT. It specifies CATSEGGTATDTQYF. The chain carries TRBV24-1 and TRBJ2-3; the D gene is possibly TRBD2 (6 bases). Per germline, CDR1 KGHDR and CDR2 SFDVKD. V shed 4 bases and J shed 2 bases, with 12 bases lying between them. The CDR3 covers 15 residues.

V gene TRBV6-2 or TRBV6-3 combines with J gene TRBJ2-7; 8 nucleotides match TRBD1. This CDR3 is 13 amino acids long. Per germline, CDR1 MNHEY and CDR2 SVGEGT. V lost 8 bases and J lost 2; bases outside the gene matches: 5. The CDR3 spells CASRTGLTYEQYF. The CDR3 coding sequence is TGTGCCAGCCGGACAGGGCTCACCTACGAGCAGTACTTC.

This chain joins TRBV7-2 and TRBJ2-7; TRBD1 is a possible D gene (6 bases). This CDR3 spans 15 amino acids. The germline CDR1 and CDR2 sequences are SGHTA and FQGNSA. The germline V and J ends were trimmed by 5 bases and 2 bases, with 16 bases remaining between them. The CDR3 sequence is CASSAVDRRTYEQYF. The CDR3 DNA follows: TGTGCCAGCAGCGCAGTTGACAGGAGAACCTACGAGCAGTACTTC.

This clonotype showed up many times. The J gene is TRBJ1-5, the V gene TRBV12-5; 7 bases map to TRBD1. Trimming took 8 bases from V and 2 from J; bases not matched to a gene: 9. CDR1 and CDR2 from the germline V gene are LGHNT and FRNRAP. This CDR3 region has 15 residues. The CDR3 sequence: CASWDDRDGNQPQHF. DNA for the CDR3: TGTGCTAGTTGGGACGACAGGGACGGCAATCAGCCCCAGCATTTT.

This clonotype has just a few counts. The rearrangement links TRBV6-2 or TRBV6-3 to TRBJ2-7; no definite D call. V was pared by 6 bases and J by 3 bases, with 15 bases between. CDR1 is MNHEY, CDR2 SVGEGT, per germline. The CDR3 loop spans 14 amino acids. This CDR3 is CASSPDQTLYEQYV. In nucleotides, the CDR3 is TGTGCCAGCAGCCCGGACCAGACCCTCTACGAGCAGTACGTC.

This chain links TRBV28 with TRBJ2-7; 11 bases align to TRBD1. This CDR3 contains 21 residues. V lost 1 base, J lost 2 bases, and 19 bases stayed unmatched. Germline CDR1 reads MDHEN; CDR2 reads SYDVKM. CDR3 in DNA: TGTGCCAGCAGTTTATCGGGACAGGGGGTGCCTGTGGCGGGATTGCCCTACGAGCAGTACTTC. This translates into CASSLSGQGVPVAGLPYEQYF.

This clonotype was picked up a small number of times. The V call is TRBV19, the J call TRBJ2-3, with a possible D match to TRBD1 (5 bases). The CDR3 has 18 residues. Germline V gene lookup returns CDR1 LNHDA and CDR2 SQIVND (reference sequence). The V and J ends lost 6 bases and 0 bases respectively, with 22 bases between them. CDR3 in amino acids: CASSPRQGRATSTDTQYF. The CDR3 DNA is TGTGCCAGTAGCCCTCGGCAGGGCAGGGCCACTAGCACAGATACGCAGTATTTT.